These T cell receptor beta chains were read from a single sample in a study of beta chain features in type 1 diabetes. Profiled with immunoSEQ multiplex PCR; TCRdb holds only in-frame clones, not every one. The sample contains roughly 400,000 clones, about 14% of which appear only once. Sequenced sample: naive CD4+ T cells from blood. The receptor set was obtained from a man between 25 and 39 years old in good health. Both conserved end residues are trimmed from each CDR3.

j_call | cdr3_length | v_call | cdr3_aa
TRBJ2-3 | 12 | TRBV19 | ASSMGTSADTQY
TRBJ2-5 | 13 | TRBV7-2 | ASSTNGGTGETQY
TRBJ1-1 | 14 | TRBV4-1 | ASSQVDRSMNTEAF
TRBJ2-7 | 8 | TRBV20-1 | SADSEEQY
TRBJ1-1 | 13 | TRBV25-1 | ASSGSGTVNTEAF
TRBJ2-3 | 17 | TRBV30 | AWSAHRAVWRPHTDTQY
TRBJ2-3 | 12 | TRBV7-3 | ASSVGSASDTQY
TRBJ1-1 | 11 | TRBV29-1 | SASLAVNTEAF
TRBJ2-3 | 14 | TRBV9 | ASSVLGGKNTDTQY
TRBJ1-3 | 16 | TRBV4-1 | ASSQSDTVFISGNTIY
TRBJ2-7 | 14 | TRBV13 | ASSLVLGQGYHEQY
TRBJ2-3 | 12 | TRBV6-5 | ASSYSSGQPTQY
TRBJ2-3 | 13 | TRBV6-5 | ASSRDGRRTDTQY
TRBJ1-5 | 10 | TRBV6-6 | ASKGVVQPQH
TRBJ2-7 | 10 | TRBV10-3 | AISGATYEQY
TRBJ1-4 | 15 | TRBV9 | ASSVGPHGTGREKLF
TRBJ2-5 | 13 | TRBV5-1 | ASSLRGYEGETQY
TRBJ2-6 | 14 | TRBV7-2 | ASSLRRISGANVLT
TRBJ1-2 | 9 | TRBV19 | ASSIGYDYT
TRBJ2-3 | 15 | TRBV11-2 | ASNPKRTSGGADTQY
TRBJ2-1 | 18 | TRBV9 | ASSLRQGLAGTAEDNEQF
TRBJ1-1 | 14 | TRBV13 | ASSPSPGQGRAGAF
TRBJ2-1 | 12 | TRBV2 | ASSSWASGNEQF
TRBJ1-1 | 10 | TRBV12-5 | ASGPAGLGAF
TRBJ1-1 | 9 | TRBV19 | ASSMDPVAF
TRBJ2-5 | 13 | TRBV11-2 | ASSLPGEWWETQY
TRBJ2-1 | 11 | TRBV2 | ASAVTGINEQF
TRBJ2-6 | 12 | TRBV27 | ASGAPAGANVLT
TRBJ2-5 | 14 | TRBV7-9 | ASSLGLGSSIGTQY
TRBJ2-2 | 14 | TRBV4-3 | ASSQDSQGPAGELF
TRBJ2-4 | 15 | TRBV4-2 | ASSQDLAAGAKNIQY
TRBJ2-1 | 13 | TRBV9 | ASSVDWGTYNEQF
TRBJ2-5 | 12 | TRBV7-7 | ASSAPGLAETQY
TRBJ1-6 | 10 | TRBV19 | ASSIVSSPLH